This T cell receptor beta chain came from a study of response to subunit inactivated influenza vaccine. TCRdb re-called the RT-PCR reads with MiXCR, one entry per CDR3 protein. The sample consists of 300,000 to 350,000 distinct CDR3 sequences, approximately 23% of them appearing once. General study results and limits: That few new T cells are recruited by each seasonal influenza vaccination was the authors' suggestion.

This CDR3 has 13 residues. Trimming pared 5 bases from V and 11 bases from J, leaving 18 bases between. Germline lookup yields CDR1 MGHDK and CDR2 SYGVNS. Concerning this clonotype: Its target is unknown.

The receptor was isolated from a man aged 50 to 69 who received an inactivated influenza vaccine. The sample here was PBMCs from blood, taken 21 months after vaccination. The chain couples TRBV25-1 to TRBJ1-1; D might be TRBD1 (6 bases). Here the CDR3 reads CASSPYRVGRAFF. The CDR3 DNA reads TGTGCCAGCAGTCCTTACAGGGTGGGACGGGCTTTCTTT.